This T cell receptor (beta chain) appears in the sequencing data of a study of cytomegalovirus exposure and HLA in healthy donors. Whole-study findings and limits: The study recorded 150 to 200 TCR beta chains that were cytomegalovirus-associated. Among donors in an Asian-associated ancestry cluster, a later analysis reportedly found fewer N-insertions than the approximately 700-donor mean. In a later analysis, a missense DCLRE1C variant was linked to TCR beta V- and J-gene trimming.

V shed 4 bases, J shed 5 bases, and the junction held 7 bases outside the gene matches. Germline assignment: CDR1 MNHNS and CDR2 SASEGT. The CDR3 is made up of 15 amino acids. Concerning this clone itself: Antigen specificity is unknown.

PCR primers comprised 60 Vbeta and 13 Jbeta primers. Data came from immunoSEQ multiplex PCR; TCRdb stores just in-frame clones and leaves some out. The sample has just over 80,000 clones; under 80% are singletons. Specimen: PBMCs. The rearrangement uses TRBV6-1 and TRBJ1-1; 10 positions agree with TRBD1. The TCR comes from a man between 18 and 29 years old in good health and CMV-seropositive. In DNA form, the CDR3 reads TGTGCCAGCAGTGTGGTGACAGGGGGCTATACTGAAGCTTTCTTT. Protein: CASSVVTGGYTEAFF.